This T cell receptor beta chain derives from a study of shared clonotypes between healthy human individuals. In the case of this clone: What it recognizes is unknown. Other nucleotide sequences from this sample produce the same CDR3.

Study outcomes and limitations: Shared clonotypes: about 5% naive CD4, around 3.5% naive CD8, less than 2.5% memory CD4, approximately 0.41% memory CD8.

There are 15 residues in the CDR3. Looked up from germline, CDR1 is SEHNR and CDR2 is FQNEAQ (reference sequence). Trimming left V 1 base short and J 0 bases short, with 8 bases between. The data were produced by immunoSEQ multiplex PCR, yet TCRdb's version contains in-frame clones alone and is incomplete. This sample has around 2.3 million clones, with around 95% found just once. The sequence came from a man aged 18-30 years in good health. Material: naive CD4+ T cells sorted from blood. Subset: CD45RA+ positively selected. J is TRBJ2-3 and V is TRBV7-9, with D hard to call. The CDR3, as DNA: TGTGCCAGCAGCTTAGACGGCACTAGCACAGATACGCAGTATTTT. Translated, it gives CASSLDGTSTDTQYF.